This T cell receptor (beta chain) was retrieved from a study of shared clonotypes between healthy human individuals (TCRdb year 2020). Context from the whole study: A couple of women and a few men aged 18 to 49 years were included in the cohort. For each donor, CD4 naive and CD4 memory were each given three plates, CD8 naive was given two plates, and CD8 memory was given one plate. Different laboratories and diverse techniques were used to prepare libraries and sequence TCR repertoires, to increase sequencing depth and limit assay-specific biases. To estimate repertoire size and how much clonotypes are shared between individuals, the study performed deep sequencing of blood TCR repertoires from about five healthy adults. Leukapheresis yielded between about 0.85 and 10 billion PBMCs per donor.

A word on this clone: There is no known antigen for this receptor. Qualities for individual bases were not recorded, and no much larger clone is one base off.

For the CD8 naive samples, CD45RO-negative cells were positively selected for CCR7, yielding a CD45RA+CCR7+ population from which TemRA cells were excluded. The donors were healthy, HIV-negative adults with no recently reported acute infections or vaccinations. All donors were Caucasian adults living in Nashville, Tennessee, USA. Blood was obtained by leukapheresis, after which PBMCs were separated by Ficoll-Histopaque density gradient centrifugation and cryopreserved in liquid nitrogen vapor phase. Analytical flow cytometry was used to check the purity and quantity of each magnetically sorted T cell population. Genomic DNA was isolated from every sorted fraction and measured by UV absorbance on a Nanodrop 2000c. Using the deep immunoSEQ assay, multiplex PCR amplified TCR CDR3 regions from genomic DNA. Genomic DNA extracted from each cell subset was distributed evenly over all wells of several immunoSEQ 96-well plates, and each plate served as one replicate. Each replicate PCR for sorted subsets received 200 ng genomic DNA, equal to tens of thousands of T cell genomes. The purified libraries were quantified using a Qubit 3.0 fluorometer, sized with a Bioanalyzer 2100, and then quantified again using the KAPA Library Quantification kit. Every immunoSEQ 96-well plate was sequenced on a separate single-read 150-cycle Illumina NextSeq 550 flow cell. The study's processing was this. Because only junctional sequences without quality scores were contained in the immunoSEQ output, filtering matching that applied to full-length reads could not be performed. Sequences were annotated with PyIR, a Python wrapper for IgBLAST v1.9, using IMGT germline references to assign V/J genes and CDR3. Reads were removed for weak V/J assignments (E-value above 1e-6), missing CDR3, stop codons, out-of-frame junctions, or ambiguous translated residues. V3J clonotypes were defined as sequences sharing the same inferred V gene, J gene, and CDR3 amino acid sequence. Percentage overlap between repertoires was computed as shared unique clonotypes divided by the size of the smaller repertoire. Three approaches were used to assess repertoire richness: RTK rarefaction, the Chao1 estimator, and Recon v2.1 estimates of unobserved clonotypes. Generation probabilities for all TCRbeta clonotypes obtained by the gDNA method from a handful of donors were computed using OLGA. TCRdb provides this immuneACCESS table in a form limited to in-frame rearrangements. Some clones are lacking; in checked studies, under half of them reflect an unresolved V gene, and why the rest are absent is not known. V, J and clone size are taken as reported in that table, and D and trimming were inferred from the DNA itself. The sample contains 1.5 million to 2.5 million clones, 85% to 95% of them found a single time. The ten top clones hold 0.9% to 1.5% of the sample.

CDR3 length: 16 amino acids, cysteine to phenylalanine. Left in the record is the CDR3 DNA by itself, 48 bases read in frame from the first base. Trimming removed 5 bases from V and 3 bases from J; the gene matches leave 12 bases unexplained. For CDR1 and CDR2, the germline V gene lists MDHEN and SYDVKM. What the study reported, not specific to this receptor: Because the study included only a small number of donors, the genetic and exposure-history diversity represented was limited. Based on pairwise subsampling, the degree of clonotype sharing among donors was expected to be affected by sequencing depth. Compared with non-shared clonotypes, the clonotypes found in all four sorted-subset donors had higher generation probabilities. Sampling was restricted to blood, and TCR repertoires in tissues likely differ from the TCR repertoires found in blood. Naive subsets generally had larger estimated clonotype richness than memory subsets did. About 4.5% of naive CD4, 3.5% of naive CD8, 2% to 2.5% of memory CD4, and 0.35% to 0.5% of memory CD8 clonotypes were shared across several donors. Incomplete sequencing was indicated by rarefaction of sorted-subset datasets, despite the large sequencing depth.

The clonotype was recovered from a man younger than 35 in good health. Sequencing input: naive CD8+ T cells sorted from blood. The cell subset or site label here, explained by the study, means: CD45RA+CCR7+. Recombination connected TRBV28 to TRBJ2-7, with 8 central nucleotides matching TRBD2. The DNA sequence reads TGTGCCAGCAGTACTTTCGGACCGGGGGGGAACTACGAGCAGTACTTC. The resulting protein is CASSTFGPGGNYEQYF. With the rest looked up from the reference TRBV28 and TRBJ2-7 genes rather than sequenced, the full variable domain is DVKVTQSSRYLVKRTGEKVFLECVQDMDHENMFWYRQDPGLGLRLIYFSYDVKMKEKGDIPEGYSVSREKKERFSLILESASTNQTSMYLCASSTFGPGGNYEQYFGPGTRLTVT.